This T cell receptor (beta chain) was recorded in a study of identical twins. Of note for this clonotype: What it recognizes is unknown.

The CDR3 sequence is 13 residues long. V was clipped by 2 bases and J by 4 bases, with 8 bases between them. Germline V gene lookup returns CDR1 MGHDK and CDR2 SYGVNS. Study observations and caveats: There were fewer insertions in abundant cord blood beta clonotypes, but memory repertoires showed no such pattern.

TCRdb redid the calling of the 5' RACE reads with MiXCR, one entry per CDR3 protein. This table holds 540,000 or so distinct CDR3 sequences, around 24% found once. This same sample was also taken into another study, of yellow fever vaccine responses in identical twins.

The TCR sequence derives from a woman between 18 and 29 years old in good health. Sequencing was done on a sample of CD4+ T cells sorted from blood. V and J are TRBV25-1 and TRBJ1-1, with D possibly TRBD1 on 6 matching bases. CDR3 DNA: TGTGCCAGCAGTGAACACAGGGCCACTGAAGCTTTCTTT. Residues: CASSEHRATEAFF. Filled out from reference TRBV25-1 and TRBJ1-1, the complete variable domain reads EADIYQTPRYLVIGTGKKITLECSQTMGHDKMYWYQQDPGMELHLIHYSYGVNSTEKGDLSSESTVSRIRTEHFPLTLESARPSHTSQYLCASSEHRATEAFFGQGTRLTVV.